This TCR beta chain was identified during a study of control samples from healthy donors and cancer patients. Method: immunoSEQ multiplex PCR; TCRdb's copy keeps in-frame clones and lacks some. The sample has 140,000 or so clones, more than 85% seen once; the top ten hold approximately 2.9%. This CDR3 contains 14 residues. The V gene end was trimmed by 3 bases and the J gene end by 2 bases; junction bases not matched to a gene: 1. Germline CDR1 is GTSNPN and CDR2 is SVGIG (reference sequence). This sequence joins TRBV30 and TRBJ2-2, with 9 positions matching TRBD1. This receptor was taken from a man aged 30-40 years in good health. Sequenced input: blood. The DNA for the CDR3 is TGTGCCTGGAGGGGACAGGGAAACACCGGGGAGCTGTTTTTT. Its protein is CAWRGQGNTGELFF.